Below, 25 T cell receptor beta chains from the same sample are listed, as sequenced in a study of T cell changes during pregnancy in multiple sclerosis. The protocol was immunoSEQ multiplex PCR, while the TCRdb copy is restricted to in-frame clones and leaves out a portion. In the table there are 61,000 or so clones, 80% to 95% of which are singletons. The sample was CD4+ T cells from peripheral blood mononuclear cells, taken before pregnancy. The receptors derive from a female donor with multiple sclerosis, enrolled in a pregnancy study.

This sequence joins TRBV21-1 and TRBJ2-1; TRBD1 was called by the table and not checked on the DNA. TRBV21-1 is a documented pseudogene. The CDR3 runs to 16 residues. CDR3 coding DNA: TGTGCCAGCAGCAGACGGGGGACAGGGGCCTACAATGAGCAGTTCTTC. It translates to CASSRRGTGAYNEQFF.

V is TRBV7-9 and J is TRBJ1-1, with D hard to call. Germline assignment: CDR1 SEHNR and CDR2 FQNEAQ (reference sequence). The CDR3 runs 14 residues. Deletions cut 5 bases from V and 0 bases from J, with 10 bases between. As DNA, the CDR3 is TGTGCCAGCAGCACAAGAGGGATGAACACTGAAGCTTTCTTT. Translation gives CASSTRGMNTEAFF. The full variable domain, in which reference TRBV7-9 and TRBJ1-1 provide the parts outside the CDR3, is DTGVSQNPRHKITKRGQNVTFRCDPISEHNRLYWYRQTLGQGPEFLTYFQNEAQLEKSRLLSDRFSAERPKGSFSTLEIQRTEQGDSAMYLCASSTRGMNTEAFFGQGTRLTVV.

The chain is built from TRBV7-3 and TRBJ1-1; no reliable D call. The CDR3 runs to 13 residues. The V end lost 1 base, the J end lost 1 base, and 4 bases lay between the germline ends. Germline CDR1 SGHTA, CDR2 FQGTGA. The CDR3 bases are TGTGCCAGCAGCTTAAACAGGAACACTGAAGCTTTCTTT. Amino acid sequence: CASSLNRNTEAFF.

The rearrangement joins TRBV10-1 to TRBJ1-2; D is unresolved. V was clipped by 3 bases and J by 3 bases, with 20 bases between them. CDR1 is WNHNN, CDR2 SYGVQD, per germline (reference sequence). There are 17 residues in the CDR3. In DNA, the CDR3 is TGCGCCAGCAGTGATGAGGAAGGAAACCCTCTGTACTATGGCTACACCTTC. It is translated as CASSDEEGNPLYYGYTF.

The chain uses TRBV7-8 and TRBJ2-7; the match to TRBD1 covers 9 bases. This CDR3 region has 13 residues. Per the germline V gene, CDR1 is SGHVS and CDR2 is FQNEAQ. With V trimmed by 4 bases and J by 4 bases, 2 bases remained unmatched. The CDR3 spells CASSWGQGYEQYF. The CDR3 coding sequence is TGTGCCAGCAGCTGGGGACAGGGATACGAGCAGTACTTC.

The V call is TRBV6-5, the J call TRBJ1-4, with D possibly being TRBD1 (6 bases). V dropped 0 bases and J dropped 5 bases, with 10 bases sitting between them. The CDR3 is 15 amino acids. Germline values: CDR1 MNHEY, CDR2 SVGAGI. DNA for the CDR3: TGTGCCAGCAGTTACTCGTGGGGGCGCAATGAAAAACTGTTTTTT. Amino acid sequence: CASSYSWGRNEKLFF.

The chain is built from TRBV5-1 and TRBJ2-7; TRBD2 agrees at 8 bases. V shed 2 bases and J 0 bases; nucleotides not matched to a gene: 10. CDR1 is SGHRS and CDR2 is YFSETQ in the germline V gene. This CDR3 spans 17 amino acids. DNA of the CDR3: TGCGCCAGCAGCTTCGGTGGGCGCGGGAGGAGCTCCTACGAGCAGTACTTC. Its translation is CASSFGGRGRSSYEQYF.

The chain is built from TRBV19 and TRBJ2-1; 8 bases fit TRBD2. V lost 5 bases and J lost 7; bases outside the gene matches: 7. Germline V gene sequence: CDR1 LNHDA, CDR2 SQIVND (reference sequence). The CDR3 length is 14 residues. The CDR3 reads CASSAGLVSNEQFF. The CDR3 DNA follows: TGTGCCAGTAGTGCGGGACTAGTATCGAATGAGCAGTTCTTC.

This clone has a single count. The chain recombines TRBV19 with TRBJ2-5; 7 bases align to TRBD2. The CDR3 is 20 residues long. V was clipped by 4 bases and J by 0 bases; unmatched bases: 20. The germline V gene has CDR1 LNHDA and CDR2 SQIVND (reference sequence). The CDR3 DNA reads TGTGCCAGTAGTAGAAGGCTCAATAGCGGGCGGATCCCGAACCAAGAGACCCAGTACTTC. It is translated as CASSRRLNSGRIPNQETQYF.

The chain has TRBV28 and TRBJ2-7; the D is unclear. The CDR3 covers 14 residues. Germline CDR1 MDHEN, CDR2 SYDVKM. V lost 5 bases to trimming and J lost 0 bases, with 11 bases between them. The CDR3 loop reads CASSPAPSSYEQYF. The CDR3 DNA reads TGTGCCAGCAGTCCCGCCCCGAGCTCCTACGAGCAGTACTTC.

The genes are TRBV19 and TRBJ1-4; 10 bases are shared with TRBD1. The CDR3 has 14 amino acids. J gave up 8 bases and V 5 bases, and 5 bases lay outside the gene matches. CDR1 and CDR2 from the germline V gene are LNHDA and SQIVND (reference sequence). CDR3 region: CASSWDRGKEKLFF. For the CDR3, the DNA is TGTGCCAGTAGTTGGGACAGGGGTAAAGAAAAACTGTTTTTT.

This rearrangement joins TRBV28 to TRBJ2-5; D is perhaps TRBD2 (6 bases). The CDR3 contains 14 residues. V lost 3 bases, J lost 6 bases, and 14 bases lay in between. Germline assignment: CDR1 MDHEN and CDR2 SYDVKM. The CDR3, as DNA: TGTGCCAGCAGTTTGGGGGGAAATTTAAAGACCCAGTACTTC. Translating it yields CASSLGGNLKTQYF. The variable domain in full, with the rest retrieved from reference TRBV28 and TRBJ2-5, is DVKVTQSSRYLVKRTGEKVFLECVQDMDHENMFWYRQDPGLGLRLIYFSYDVKMKEKGDIPEGYSVSREKKERFSLILESASTNQTSMYLCASSLGGNLKTQYFGPGTRLLVL.

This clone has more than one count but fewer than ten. CDR3 DNA: TGCAGCGTTCCCGGGGGGACACTGAACACTGAAGCTTTCTTT. Translation: CSVPGGTLNTEAFF. The chain uses TRBV29-1 and TRBJ1-1; tentatively, D is TRBD1 (6 bases). In germline, CDR1 is SQVTM, CDR2 ANQGSEA. The CDR3 totals 14 residues. Trimming took off 5 bases at V and 0 bases at J, with 13 bases between the two ends.

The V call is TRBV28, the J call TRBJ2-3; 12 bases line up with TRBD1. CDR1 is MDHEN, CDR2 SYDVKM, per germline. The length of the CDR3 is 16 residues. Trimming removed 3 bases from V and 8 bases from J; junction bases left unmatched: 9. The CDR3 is CASSFPGQGATGTQYF. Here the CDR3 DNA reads TGTGCCAGCAGTTTCCCGGGACAGGGGGCAACGGGTACGCAGTATTTT.

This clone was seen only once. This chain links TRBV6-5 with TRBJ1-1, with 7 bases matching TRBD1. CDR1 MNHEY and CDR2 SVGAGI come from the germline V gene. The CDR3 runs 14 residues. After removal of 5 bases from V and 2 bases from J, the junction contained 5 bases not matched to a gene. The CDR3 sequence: CASSRRDSNTEAFF. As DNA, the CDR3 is TGTGCCAGCAGTCGCCGGGACAGTAACACTGAAGCTTTCTTT.

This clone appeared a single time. The CDR3, as DNA: TGCGCCAGCAGCCCCCCTAGCGGGAGGGCCTCCGGGGAGCTGTTTTTT. This translates into CASSPPSGRASGELFF. The chain couples TRBV5-1 to TRBJ2-2; 12 positions agree with TRBD2. CDR1 and CDR2 from the germline V gene are SGHRS and YFSETQ. V dropped 4 bases and J dropped 6; count of bases not matched to a gene: 7. The CDR3 is 16 residues long.

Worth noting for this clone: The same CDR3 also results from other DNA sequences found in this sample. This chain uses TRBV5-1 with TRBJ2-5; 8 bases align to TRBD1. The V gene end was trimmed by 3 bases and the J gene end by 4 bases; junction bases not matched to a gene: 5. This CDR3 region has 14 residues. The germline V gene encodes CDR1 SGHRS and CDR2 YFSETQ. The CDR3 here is CASSSGTGRETQYF. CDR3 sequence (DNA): TGCGCCAGCAGCTCCGGGACAGGTAGAGAGACCCAGTACTTC.

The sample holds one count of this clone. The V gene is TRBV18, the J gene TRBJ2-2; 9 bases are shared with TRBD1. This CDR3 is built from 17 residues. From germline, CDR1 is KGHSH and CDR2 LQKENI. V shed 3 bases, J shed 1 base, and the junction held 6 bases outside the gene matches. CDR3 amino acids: CASSPLPGQGNTGELFF. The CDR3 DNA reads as TGTGCCAGCTCACCTTTACCGGGACAGGGGAACACCGGGGAGCTGTTTTTT.

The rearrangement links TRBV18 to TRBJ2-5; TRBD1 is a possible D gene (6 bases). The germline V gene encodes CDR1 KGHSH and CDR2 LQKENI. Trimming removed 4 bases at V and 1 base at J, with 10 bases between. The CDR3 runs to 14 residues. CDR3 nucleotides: TGTGCCAGCTCACGGGGACAACTCCAAGAGACCCAGTACTTC. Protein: CASSRGQLQETQYF.

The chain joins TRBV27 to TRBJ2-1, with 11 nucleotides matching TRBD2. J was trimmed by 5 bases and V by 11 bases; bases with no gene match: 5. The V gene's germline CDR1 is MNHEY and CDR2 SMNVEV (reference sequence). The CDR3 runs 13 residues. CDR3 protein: CASRGLADNEQFF. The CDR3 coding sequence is TGTGCCTCCCGGGGACTAGCGGACAATGAGCAGTTCTTC.

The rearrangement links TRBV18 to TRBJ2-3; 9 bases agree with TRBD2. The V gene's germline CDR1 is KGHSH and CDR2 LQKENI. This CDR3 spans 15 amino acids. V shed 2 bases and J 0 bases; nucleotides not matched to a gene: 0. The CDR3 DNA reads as TGTGCCAGCTCACCAACTAGCGGGAGCACAGATACGCAGTATTTT. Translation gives CASSPTSGSTDTQYF.

Here the CDR3 reads CASSILGGPNEKLFF. The CDR3 region has the DNA TGTGCCAGTAGTATCCTAGGGGGACCTAATGAAAAACTGTTTTTT. The chain uses TRBV19 and TRBJ1-4, with a possible D match to TRBD1 (6 bases). Trimming left V 3 bases short and J 3 bases short, with 11 bases between. Germline lookup yields CDR1 LNHDA and CDR2 SQIVND (reference sequence). CDR3 length equals 15 residues. Based on the CDR3 plus reference TRBV19 and TRBJ1-4, the full variable domain is DGGITQSPKYLFRKEGQNVTLSCEQNLNHDAMYWYRQDPGQGLRLIYYSQIVNDFQKGDIAEGYSVSREKKESFPLTVTSAQKNPTAFYLCASSILGGPNEKLFFGSGTQLSVL.

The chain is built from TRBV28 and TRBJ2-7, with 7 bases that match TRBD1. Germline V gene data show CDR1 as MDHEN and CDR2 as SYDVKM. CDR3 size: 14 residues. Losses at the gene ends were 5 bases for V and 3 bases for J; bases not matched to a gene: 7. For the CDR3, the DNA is TGTGCCAGCAGTAACCGGGACAGACTCTACGAGCAGTACTTC. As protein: CASSNRDRLYEQYF.

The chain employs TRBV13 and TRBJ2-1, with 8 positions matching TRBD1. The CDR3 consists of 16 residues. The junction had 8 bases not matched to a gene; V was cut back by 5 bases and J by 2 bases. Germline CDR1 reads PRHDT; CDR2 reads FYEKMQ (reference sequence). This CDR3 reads CASSIDGQGAYNEQFF. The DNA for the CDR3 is TGTGCCAGCAGCATCGATGGACAGGGCGCCTACAATGAGCAGTTCTTC.

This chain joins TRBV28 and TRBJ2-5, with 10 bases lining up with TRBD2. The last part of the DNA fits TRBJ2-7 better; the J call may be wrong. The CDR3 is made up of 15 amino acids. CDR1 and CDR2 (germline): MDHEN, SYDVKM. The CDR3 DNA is TGTGCCAGCAGCTCCCGGGGAGCGGGAGGGTACGAGCAGTACTTC. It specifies CASSSRGAGGYEQYF.